The present T cell receptor beta chain was sequenced within a study of blood T cell repertoires in COVID-19 (dated by TCRdb to about 2020). Turning to the overall study: Samples covering the acute and convalescent phases of COVID-19 were provided by collaborators in the United States, Italy and Spain. The material from the prospective study consisted of cDNA or gDNA derived from T cells, B-cell-depleted T cells, or PBMCs. Subjects who had been exposed to COVID-19, were actively infected with it, or had recovered from it provided the deeply sampled blood TCRbeta repertoires that made up the dataset. The repertoires were released in a freely available public database meant as a resource for research on the immune response to SARS-CoV-2. Samples came from the ongoing ImmuneRACE study (first 160 participants) plus 1,254 subjects from 6 global collaborators. Nearly every sample came with metadata listing a de-identified subject ID, COVID-19 status, age in years and sex. Where HLA class I and class II types were available, the types were taken from metadata supplied by the sample provider, not from assay-based typing. Study-wide conclusions, independent of this receptor: The amount of clinical and demographic metadata varied by source and participant and was provided uncurated.

One collaborating source in Seattle enrolled patients while the patients were actively infected and followed the patients over time throughout the course of disease. Each collaborating institution followed its own protocols to collect whole blood in K2EDTA tubes. For TCRbeta analysis, collaborators shipped samples as frozen whole blood, isolated PBMCs, or DNA extracted from either of those sample types. TCRbeta CDR3 regions were amplified from genomic DNA by means of the immunoSEQ Assay, a bias-controlled multiplex PCR. As for how the authors treated the data: The number of nucleated cells in each sample was estimated from the amplification of reference gene primers within the assay. To quantify the absolute abundance of each unique TCRbeta CDR3 rearrangement, sequence reads were collapsed and filtered. For each sample, productive Simpson clonality was calculated as the square root of Simpson's diversity index over productive rearrangements. The table comes from immuneACCESS by way of TCRdb, which keeps in-frame sequences with V and J called. Part of the clones is missing from these tables; in studies checked, under half for an unresolved V gene and the rest for unknown reasons. V and J calls and clone size follow that table, whereas D and trimming were derived from the DNA. The sample table shows 150,000 to 200,000 clones, and 75% to 90% are seen once. The ten most abundant clones make up under 10% of the sample.

As concerns this clone: Its antigen target is currently unknown. No per-base quality is available; no much larger clone lies one base away.

Germline trimming amounts to 7 bases on V and 4 bases on J, with 6 as the count of junction bases outside the gene matches. The germline V gene provides CDR1 SNHLY and CDR2 FYNNEI. Spanning cysteine to phenylalanine, the CDR3 consists of 14 amino acids. Only the CDR3 part of the read is kept: 42 bases, read in frame from the first base. The sample was peripheral blood. This clonotype originated in an older woman with COVID-19, enrolled during active disease. The sequence is built from TRBV2 and TRBJ2-2; 7 of the junction bases match TRBD1. The nucleotide sequence is given as TGTGCCAGCAAGGGGGCGCATGGCACCGGGGAGCTGTTTTTT. This encodes CASKGAHGTGELFF. The full variable domain, completed from the reference TRBV2 and TRBJ2-2 proteins outside the CDR3, reads EPEVTQTPSHQVTQMGQEVILRCVPISNHLYFYWYRQILGQKVEFLVSFYNNEISEKSEIFDDQFSVERPDGSNFTLKIRSTKLEDSAMYFCASKGAHGTGELFFGEGSRLTVL.